The 29 T cell receptor beta chains presented below share a single source sample, sequenced in a study of shared clonotypes between healthy human individuals. Profiled with immunoSEQ multiplex PCR; TCRdb holds only in-frame clones, not every one. The sample lists over 800,000 clones, almost 95% occurring once. Naive CD8 cells were CD45RO-negative, positively selected for CCR7, excluding terminally differentiated effector memory CD45RA+ cells. The sample taken for sequencing was naive CD8+ T cells sorted from blood. The receptors originated from a man aged 25-45 years in good health.

This clone was seen only once. The chain combines TRBV5-1 with TRBJ2-7; 9 bases are shared with TRBD1. Germline V gene sequence: CDR1 SGHRS, CDR2 YFSETQ. This CDR3 spans 18 amino acids. Trimming removed 4 bases from V and 3 bases from J; junction bases left unmatched: 17. CDR3 sequence (DNA): TGCGCCAGCAGCCCTACCAACGGCGGACAGGGGCGAAACTACGAGCAGTACTTC. It codes for CASSPTNGGQGRNYEQYF.

The chain carries TRBV14 and TRBJ2-1; 12 bases agree with TRBD2. V dropped 3 bases and J dropped 8; count of bases not matched to a gene: 5. CDR1 and CDR2 from the germline V gene are SGHDN and FVKESK. The CDR3 is made up of 15 amino acids. The CDR3 DNA reads TGTGCCAGCAGCCAGGAGACTAGCGGGAGTTATGAGCAGTTCTTC. Amino acids: CASSQETSGSYEQFF.

V and J are TRBV4-1 and TRBJ2-6; 7 bases match TRBD2. Germline CDR1 MGHRA, CDR2 YSYEKL. V gave up 5 bases and J gave up 0 bases; unmatched junction bases: 16. The CDR3 runs 20 residues. In DNA form, the CDR3 reads TGCGCCAGCAGCAGCCGGGGGGAGGGGAGCATCAACTCTGGGGCCAACGTCCTGACTTTC. This translates into CASSSRGEGSINSGANVLTF.

The chain combines TRBV2 with TRBJ1-1; D remains unclear. CDR1 and CDR2 (germline): SNHLY, FYNNEI. With 5 bases removed from V and 1 base from J, the gap between germline ends came to 8 bases. CDR3 length: 13 amino acids. In nucleotides, the CDR3 is TGTGCCAGCAGTTCCGGACCGAACACTGAAGCTTTCTTT. This translates into CASSSGPNTEAFF.

This clone was observed a handful of times. Sequence at one end of the junction differs from germline and may be a read error. The genes are TRBV7-7 and TRBJ2-7; TRBD1 agrees at 7 bases. This CDR3 has 14 amino acids. Per the germline V gene, CDR1 is SSHAT and CDR2 is FNYEAQ (reference sequence). CDR3 nucleotide sequence: TGTGCTAGCAGCAAAGAGGTTCAGGGGGACGAGCAGTACTTC. Translation gives CASSKEVQGDEQYF.

The chain carries TRBV28 and TRBJ2-7; 10 nucleotides line up with TRBD2. Unmatched junction bases numbered 2, after V lost 5 bases and J lost 4 bases. The CDR3 extends over 13 amino acids. Germline lookup yields CDR1 MDHEN and CDR2 SYDVKM. The CDR3 region is CASSRTSGYEQYF. CDR3 coding DNA: TGTGCCAGCAGTCGGACTAGCGGTTACGAGCAGTACTTC.

V and J are TRBV18 and TRBJ1-5; TRBD1 is a possible D gene (5 bases). The CDR3 length is 17 residues. From germline, CDR1 is KGHSH and CDR2 LQKENI. V was shortened by 3 bases and J by 3 bases, with 18 bases between the two germline ends. DNA of the CDR3: TGTGCCAGCTCACCCTCTATTACAGGAGGGAACAATCAGCCCCAGCATTTT. It yields the protein CASSPSITGGNNQPQHF.

The chain has TRBV7-9 and TRBJ2-1, with TRBD1 identical over 7 bases. The CDR3 runs to 12 residues. The germline CDR1 and CDR2 sequences are SEHNR and FQNEAQ (reference sequence). The trim removed 5 bases at V and 14 bases at J, leaving 9 bases unmatched. CDR3 residues: CASSPDREYEFF. The CDR3 bases are TGTGCCAGCAGCCCAGACAGGGAATATGAGTTCTTC.

The CDR3 DNA sequence: TGTGCCAGCAGTTTAGACAGCATTAATCAGCCCCAGCATTTT. It is translated as CASSLDSINQPQHF. This chain uses TRBV6-6 with TRBJ1-5; TRBD1 is a possible D gene (5 bases). V shed 4 bases and J shed 4 bases, with 11 bases lying between them. Germline CDR1 and CDR2: MNHNY and SVGAGI (reference sequence). The CDR3 contains 14 residues.

This clone has a handful of counts. V gene TRBV2 combines with J gene TRBJ1-5; D gene ambiguous. The V end was cut by 5 bases, the J end by 0 bases, with 8 bases between. This CDR3 has 14 residues. Germline CDR1 reads SNHLY; CDR2 reads FYNNEI. CDR3 nucleotides: TGTGCCAGCAGTCCCTCGTATAGCAATCAGCCCCAGCATTTT. It is translated as CASSPSYSNQPQHF.

The chain has TRBV9 and TRBJ2-3, with 7 bases fitting TRBD1. Germline-derived CDR1 and CDR2 are SGDLS and YYNGEE. The CDR3 totals 15 residues. The junction had 2 bases not matched to a gene; V was cut back by 0 bases and J by 1 base. This CDR3 is CASSVGQGGTDTQYF. The CDR3 nucleotides are TGTGCCAGCAGCGTAGGGCAGGGGGGCACAGATACGCAGTATTTT.

J is TRBJ1-2 and V is TRBV6-1, with D hard to call. This CDR3 is 17 amino acids long. In germline, CDR1 is MNHNS, CDR2 SASEGT. The V and J ends lost 1 base and 4 bases respectively, with 19 bases between them. In DNA form, the CDR3 reads TGTGCCAGCAGTGAAGAAGGTCGTTCTTTGAGCGGCTATGGCTACACCTTC. It specifies CASSEEGRSLSGYGYTF.

This chain joins TRBV28 and TRBJ2-1, with 8 bases fitting TRBD2. The germline V gene has CDR1 MDHEN and CDR2 SYDVKM. Trimming cost V 4 bases and J 4 bases; bases outside gene matches: 9. The CDR3 is 16 amino acids. The CDR3 reads CASSSIRREDYNEQFF. The DNA of the CDR3 is TGTGCCAGCAGTTCGATAAGGCGGGAGGATTACAATGAGCAGTTCTTC.

This clone was seen a single time. The chain uses TRBV7-9 and TRBJ2-1; perhaps TRBD2 as D (6 bases). The V gene's germline CDR1 is SEHNR and CDR2 FQNEAQ (reference sequence). V was pared by 0 bases and J by 6 bases, with 9 bases between. This CDR3 is 14 amino acids long. This CDR3 is CASSLAKGGNEQFF. CDR3 in DNA: TGTGCCAGCAGCTTAGCGAAGGGAGGCAATGAGCAGTTCTTC.

The CDR3 DNA reads as TGCGCCAGCAGCCCCGTACGAGCCAATGAGCAGTTCTTC. Amino acids: CASSPVRANEQFF. The gene calls are TRBV4-1 and TRBJ2-1; unclear D gene. V gave up 4 bases and J gave up 6 bases, with 10 bases separating them. The CDR3 has 13 residues. Germline assignment: CDR1 MGHRA and CDR2 YSYEKL.

The genes are TRBV19 and TRBJ1-2, with a possible D match to TRBD1 (6 bases). Germline CDR1 reads LNHDA; CDR2 reads SQIVND (reference sequence). Trimming took off 7 bases at V and 0 bases at J, with 12 bases between the two ends. The CDR3 has 14 amino acids. For the CDR3, the DNA is TGTGCCAGTATGACAGGCCAAGCTAACTATGGCTACACCTTC. It yields the protein CASMTGQANYGYTF.

V usage is TRBV29-1 and J usage is TRBJ2-7; 9 bases fit TRBD1. This CDR3 spans 13 amino acids. CDR1 and CDR2 from the germline V gene are SQVTM and ANQGSEA. Germline trimming cut 6 bases from V and 2 bases from J; bases unmatched to any gene: 5. The CDR3 DNA follows: TGCAGCGTCACACAGGGGGCTACCTACGAGCAGTACTTC. Protein sequence: CSVTQGATYEQYF.

The chain is built from TRBV19 and TRBJ2-2; 7 bases agree with TRBD1. V shed 4 bases and J 5 bases; nucleotides not matched to a gene: 1. This CDR3 is built from 13 residues. CDR1 is LNHDA and CDR2 is SQIVND in the germline V gene (reference sequence). The CDR3: CASSKTGTGELFF. The CDR3 nucleotides are TGTGCCAGTAGTAAGACAGGGACCGGGGAGCTGTTTTTT.

V and J are TRBV5-5 and TRBJ2-7, with D uncertain. Trimming pared 6 bases from V and 4 bases from J, leaving 14 bases between. Germline V CDR1 and CDR2: SGHKS, YYEKEE (reference sequence). CDR3 size: 13 residues. CDR3 nucleotide sequence: TGTGCCAGCACCCGGACGGACCATTACGAGCAGTACTTC. Translating gives CASTRTDHYEQYF.

The chain combines TRBV10-3 with TRBJ2-5; D is perhaps TRBD2 (6 bases). This CDR3 region has 14 residues. Deletions cut 0 bases from V and 1 base from J, with 6 bases between. Germline V gene lookup returns CDR1 ENHRY and CDR2 SYGVKD. CDR3 bases: TGTGCCATCAGTGAGTCGGGACTCCAAGAGACCCAGTACTTC. As protein: CAISESGLQETQYF.

This clone was counted a single time. The chain couples TRBV7-9 to TRBJ2-7; 7 bases are a match to TRBD2. Germline V lookup: CDR1 SEHNR, CDR2 FQNEAQ (reference sequence). V shed 5 bases, J shed 4 bases, and the junction held 8 bases outside the gene matches. The CDR3 is made up of 14 amino acids. CDR3 loop: CASSTPNSGYEQYF. The CDR3 bases are TGTGCCAGCAGCACCCCGAATAGCGGGTACGAGCAGTACTTC.

This rearrangement joins TRBV11-2 to TRBJ1-4; no reliable D call. The CDR3 loop spans 15 amino acids. V shed 0 bases and J shed 3 bases, with 8 bases lying between them. The germline V gene has CDR1 SGHAT and CDR2 FQNNGV. CDR3 sequence reads: CASSLDRLANEKLFF. DNA for the CDR3: TGTGCCAGCAGCTTAGACAGGTTGGCTAATGAAAAACTGTTTTTT.

This clone has just one count. The J gene is TRBJ2-7, the V gene TRBV4-3; D is tentatively TRBD1 or TRBD2 (6 bases each). The ends were cut back, 0 bases at V and 3 bases at J, with 12 bases in the middle. This CDR3 is built from 15 residues. The germline CDR1 and CDR2 sequences are LGHNA and YSLEER. The CDR3 loop reads CASSQDRGTFYEQYF. The CDR3 bases are TGCGCCAGCAGCCAAGACCGGGGGACATTCTACGAGCAGTACTTC.

The V call is TRBV19, the J call TRBJ1-2; TRBD1 agrees at 7 bases. V was clipped by 6 bases and J by 4 bases; unmatched bases: 8. This CDR3 contains 14 residues. Germline-derived CDR1 and CDR2 are LNHDA and SQIVND (reference sequence). The CDR3 DNA follows: TGTGCCAGTAGCACCACCGGGACAGCCTATGGCTACACCTTC. Translated, it gives CASSTTGTAYGYTF.

V and J are TRBV11-2 and TRBJ1-1; no clear D. This CDR3 spans 16 amino acids. Trimming stripped 0 bases from V and 6 bases from J, with 17 bases between. Germline CDR1 reads SGHAT; CDR2 reads FQNNGV. The CDR3 here is CASSLELGSSFPEAFF. In DNA, the CDR3 is TGTGCCAGCAGCTTAGAATTAGGGTCGTCGTTCCCTGAAGCTTTCTTT.

This clone was recorded only once. This rearrangement joins TRBV2 to TRBJ2-7; D may be TRBD2 (6 bases). This CDR3 comprises 12 residues. Germline-derived CDR1 and CDR2 are SNHLY and FYNNEI. V was trimmed by 11 bases and J by 6 bases, leaving 17 bases between them. CDR3 sequence: CAARGLETEQYF. Written as DNA, the CDR3 is TGTGCCGCGAGGGGACTCGAGACCGAGCAGTACTTC. Looking up the rest from reference TRBV2 and TRBJ2-7 gives the full variable domain: EPEVTQTPSHQVTQMGQEVILRCVPISNHLYFYWYRQILGQKVEFLVSFYNNEISEKSEIFDDQFSVERPDGSNFTLKIRSTKLEDSAMYFCAARGLETEQYFGPGTRLTVT.

This clone has just one count. This chain joins TRBV15 and TRBJ2-5; TRBD2 is a possible D gene (5 bases). Trimming stripped 2 bases from V and 5 bases from J, with 15 bases between. This CDR3 has 15 amino acids. CDR1 LNHNV and CDR2 YYDKDF come from the germline V gene (reference sequence). The CDR3 spells CATSRFRAASETQYF. In DNA form, the CDR3 reads TGTGCCACCAGCAGATTTCGTGCAGCTAGCGAGACCCAGTACTTC.

This clone appeared once. This sequence joins TRBV7-9 and TRBJ2-7; unclear D gene. With 5 bases removed from V and 2 bases from J, the gap between germline ends came to 25 bases. CDR1 is SEHNR, CDR2 FQNEAQ, per germline (reference sequence). The CDR3 is made up of 18 amino acids. As DNA, the CDR3 is TGTGCCAGCAGCCCACTTCCCCTCCGGGCAGAGTACGCCTACGAGCAGTACTTC. This gives the protein CASSPLPLRAEYAYEQYF.

The genes are TRBV11-3 and TRBJ1-1; 7 bases fit TRBD1. The CDR3 runs 15 residues. From germline, CDR1 is SGHNT and CDR2 YENEEA. The V and J ends lost 4 bases and 3 bases, in that order; junction bases with no gene match: 8. CDR3 amino acids: CASSSTGESDTEAFF. The CDR3 DNA reads as TGTGCCAGCAGCTCAACAGGGGAGTCTGACACTGAAGCTTTCTTT.